Given below is one TCR beta chain in context. As handled by the study authors: Reference gene primers were amplified, and this amplification served to estimate nucleated cell counts. Produced via immunoSEQ multiplex PCR; TCRdb's table is partial and in-frame only. Clonal size and the V and J genes are those of that table, whereas D and trimming came from the DNA. The data hold about 70,000 clones, with about four fifths observed a single time. The sample belongs to a study of blood T cell repertoires in COVID-19. Overall study: The origin of the acute and convalescent COVID-19 samples was the United States, Italy and Spain. In each case, the material was cDNA or gDNA derived from T cells, B-cell-depleted T cells, or PBMCs.

Germline trimming cut 5 bases from V and 1 base from J; bases unmatched to any gene: 4. The CDR3 is 15 residues long. Germline V gene sequence: CDR1 MNHEY, CDR2 SVGAGI. The sequence came from a man between 65 and 85 years old who had recovered from COVID-19. V usage is TRBV6-5 and J usage is TRBJ2-1, with 8 bases aligning to TRBD1. The sequencing sample was made of peripheral blood. The CDR3 coding sequence is TGTGCCAGCAGTCGCAGGGGGCGTTCCTACAATGAGCAGTTCTTC. It yields the protein CASSRRGRSYNEQFF.